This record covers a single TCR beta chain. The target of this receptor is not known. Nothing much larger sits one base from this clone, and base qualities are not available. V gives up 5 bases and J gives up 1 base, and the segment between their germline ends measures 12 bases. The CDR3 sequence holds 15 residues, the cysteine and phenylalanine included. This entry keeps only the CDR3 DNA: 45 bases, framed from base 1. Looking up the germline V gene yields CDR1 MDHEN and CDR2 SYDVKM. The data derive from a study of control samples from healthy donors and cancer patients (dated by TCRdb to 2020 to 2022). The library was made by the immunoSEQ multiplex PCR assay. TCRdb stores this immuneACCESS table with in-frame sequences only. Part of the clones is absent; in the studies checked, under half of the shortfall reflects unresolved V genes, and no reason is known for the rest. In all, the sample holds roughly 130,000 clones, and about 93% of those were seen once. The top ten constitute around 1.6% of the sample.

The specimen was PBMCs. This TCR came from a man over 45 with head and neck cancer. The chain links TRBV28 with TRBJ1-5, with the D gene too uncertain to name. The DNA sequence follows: TGTGCCAGCAGTCCAGGAGGTCTGAGCAATCAGCCCCAGCATTTT. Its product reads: CASSPGGLSNQPQHF. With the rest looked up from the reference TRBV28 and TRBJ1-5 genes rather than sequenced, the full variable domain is DVKVTQSSRYLVKRTGEKVFLECVQDMDHENMFWYRQDPGLGLRLIYFSYDVKMKEKGDIPEGYSVSREKKERFSLILESASTNQTSMYLCASSPGGLSNQPQHFGDGTRLSIL.